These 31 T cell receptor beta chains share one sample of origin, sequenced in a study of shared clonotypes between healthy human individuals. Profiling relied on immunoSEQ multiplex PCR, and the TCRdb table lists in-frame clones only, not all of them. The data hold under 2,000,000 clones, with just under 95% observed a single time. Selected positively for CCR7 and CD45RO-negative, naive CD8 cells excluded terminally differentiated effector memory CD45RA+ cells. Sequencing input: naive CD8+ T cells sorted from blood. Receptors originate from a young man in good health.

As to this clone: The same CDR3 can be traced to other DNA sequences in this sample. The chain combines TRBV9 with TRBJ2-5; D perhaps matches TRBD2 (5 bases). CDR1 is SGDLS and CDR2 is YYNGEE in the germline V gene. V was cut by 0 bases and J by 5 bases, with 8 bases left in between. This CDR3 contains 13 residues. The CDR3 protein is CASSVGRGETQYF. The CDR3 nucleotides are TGTGCCAGCAGCGTAGGGAGAGGGGAGACCCAGTACTTC.

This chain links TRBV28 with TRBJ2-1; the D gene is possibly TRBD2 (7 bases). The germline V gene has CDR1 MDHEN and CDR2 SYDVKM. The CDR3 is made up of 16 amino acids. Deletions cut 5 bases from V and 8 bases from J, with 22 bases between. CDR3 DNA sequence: TGTGCCAGCAGTCAAGTTACCCCTAGGGGGGGGCATGAGCAGTTCTTC. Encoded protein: CASSQVTPRGGHEQFF. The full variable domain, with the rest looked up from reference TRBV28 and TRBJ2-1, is DVKVTQSSRYLVKRTGEKVFLECVQDMDHENMFWYRQDPGLGLRLIYFSYDVKMKEKGDIPEGYSVSREKKERFSLILESASTNQTSMYLCASSQVTPRGGHEQFFGPGTRLTVL.

The CDR3 spells CSVELYRTVGYEQYF. CDR3 DNA: TGCAGCGTTGAACTCTACCGGACAGTGGGGTACGAGCAGTACTTC. V gene TRBV29-1 combines with J gene TRBJ2-7; possible D gene TRBD1, 6 bases. Trimming shortened V by 2 bases and J by 4 bases, and 18 bases separated the two germline ends. CDR3 length equals 15 residues. CDR1 is SQVTM, CDR2 ANQGSEA, per germline.

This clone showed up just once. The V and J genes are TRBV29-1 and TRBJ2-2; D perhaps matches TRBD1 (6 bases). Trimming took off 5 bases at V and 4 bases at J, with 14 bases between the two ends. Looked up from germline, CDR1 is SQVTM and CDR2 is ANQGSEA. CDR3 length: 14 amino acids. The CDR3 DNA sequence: TGCAGCGTTTTACAGGGAATCGGCACCGGGGAGCTGTTTTTT. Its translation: CSVLQGIGTGELFF.

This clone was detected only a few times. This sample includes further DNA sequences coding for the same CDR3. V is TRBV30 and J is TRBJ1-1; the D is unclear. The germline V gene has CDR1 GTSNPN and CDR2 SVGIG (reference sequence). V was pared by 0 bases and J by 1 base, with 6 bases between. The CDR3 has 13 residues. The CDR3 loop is CAWSVGSNTEAFF. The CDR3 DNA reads TGTGCCTGGAGTGTAGGGTCGAACACTGAAGCTTTCTTT.

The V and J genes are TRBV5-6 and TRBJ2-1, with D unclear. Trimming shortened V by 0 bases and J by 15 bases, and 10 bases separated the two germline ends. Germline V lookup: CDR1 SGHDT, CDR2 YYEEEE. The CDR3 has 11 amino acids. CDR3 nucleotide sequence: TGTGCCAGCAGCTTGGGAGAGAGGACGTTCTTC. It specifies CASSLGERTFF.

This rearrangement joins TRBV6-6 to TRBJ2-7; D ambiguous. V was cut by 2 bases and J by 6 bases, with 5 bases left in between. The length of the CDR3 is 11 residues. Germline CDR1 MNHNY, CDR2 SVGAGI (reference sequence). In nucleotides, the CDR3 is TGTGCCAGCAGTTACCTTTCCGAGCAGTACTTC. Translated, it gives CASSYLSEQYF.

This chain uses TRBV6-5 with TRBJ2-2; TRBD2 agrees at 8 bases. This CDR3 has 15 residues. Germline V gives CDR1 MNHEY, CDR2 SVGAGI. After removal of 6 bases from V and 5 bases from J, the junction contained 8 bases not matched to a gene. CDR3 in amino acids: CASSPLAEGTGELFF. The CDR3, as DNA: TGTGCCAGCAGCCCACTAGCGGAGGGAACCGGGGAGCTGTTTTTT.

The CDR3 sequence is CASSLDIYNEQFF. CDR3 nucleotide sequence: TGTGCCAGCAGCTTGGACATCTACAATGAGCAGTTCTTC. This chain joins TRBV5-5 and TRBJ2-1, with D unclear. Trimming pared 0 bases from V and 3 bases from J, leaving 4 bases between. Germline CDR1 SGHKS, CDR2 YYEKEE (reference sequence). The CDR3 is 13 residues long.

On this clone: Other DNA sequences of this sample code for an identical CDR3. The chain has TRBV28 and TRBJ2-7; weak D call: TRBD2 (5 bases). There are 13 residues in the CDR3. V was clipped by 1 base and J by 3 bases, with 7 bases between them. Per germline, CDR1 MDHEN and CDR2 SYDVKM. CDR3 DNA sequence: TGTGCCAGCAGTTTATACGGGGTCTACGAGCAGTACTTC. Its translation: CASSLYGVYEQYF.

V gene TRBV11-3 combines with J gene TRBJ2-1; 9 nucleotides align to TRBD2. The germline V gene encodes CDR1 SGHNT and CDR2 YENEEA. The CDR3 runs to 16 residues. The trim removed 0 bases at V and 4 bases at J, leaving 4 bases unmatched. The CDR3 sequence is CASSLDGREGYNEQFF. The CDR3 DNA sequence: TGTGCCAGCAGCTTAGATGGGCGGGAGGGTTACAATGAGCAGTTCTTC. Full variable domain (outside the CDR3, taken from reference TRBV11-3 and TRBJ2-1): EAGVVQSPRYKIIEKKQPVAFWCNPISGHNTLYWYLQNLGQGPELLIRYENEEAVDDSQLPKDRFSAERLKGVDSTLKIQPAELGDSAVYLCASSLDGREGYNEQFFGPGTRLTVL.

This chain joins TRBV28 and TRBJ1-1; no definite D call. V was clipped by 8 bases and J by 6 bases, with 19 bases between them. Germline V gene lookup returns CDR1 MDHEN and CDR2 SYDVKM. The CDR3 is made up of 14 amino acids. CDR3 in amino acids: CASVLTLKSSEAFF. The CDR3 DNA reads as TGTGCCAGCGTCTTGACCCTAAAGAGTTCTGAAGCTTTCTTT.

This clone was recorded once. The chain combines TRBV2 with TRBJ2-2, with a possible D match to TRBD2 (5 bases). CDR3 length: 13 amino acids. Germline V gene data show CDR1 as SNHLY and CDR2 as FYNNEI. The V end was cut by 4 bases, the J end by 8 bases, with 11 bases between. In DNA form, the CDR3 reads TGTGCCAGCAGTGGGGCTCGGACTGGGGAGCTGTTTTTT. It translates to CASSGARTGELFF.

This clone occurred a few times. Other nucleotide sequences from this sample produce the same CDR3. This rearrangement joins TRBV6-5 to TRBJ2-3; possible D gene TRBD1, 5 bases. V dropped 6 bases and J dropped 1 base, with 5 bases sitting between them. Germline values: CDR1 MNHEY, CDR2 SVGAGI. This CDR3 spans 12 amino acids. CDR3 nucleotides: TGTGCCAGCAGGACAGGCACAGATACGCAGTATTTT. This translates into CASRTGTDTQYF.

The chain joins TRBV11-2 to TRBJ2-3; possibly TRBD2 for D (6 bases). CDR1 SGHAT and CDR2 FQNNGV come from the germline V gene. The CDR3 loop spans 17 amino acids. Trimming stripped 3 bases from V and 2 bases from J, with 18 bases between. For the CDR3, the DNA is TGTGCCAGCAGCTTTAGCGGTAGCCGAGGATCCACAGATACGCAGTATTTT. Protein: CASSFSGSRGSTDTQYF.

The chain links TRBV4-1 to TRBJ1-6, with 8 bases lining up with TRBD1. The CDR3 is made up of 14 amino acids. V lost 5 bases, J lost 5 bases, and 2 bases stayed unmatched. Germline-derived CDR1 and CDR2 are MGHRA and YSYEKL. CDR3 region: CASSVDRDNSPLHF. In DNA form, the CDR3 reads TGCGCCAGCAGCGTGGACAGGGATAATTCACCCCTCCACTTT.

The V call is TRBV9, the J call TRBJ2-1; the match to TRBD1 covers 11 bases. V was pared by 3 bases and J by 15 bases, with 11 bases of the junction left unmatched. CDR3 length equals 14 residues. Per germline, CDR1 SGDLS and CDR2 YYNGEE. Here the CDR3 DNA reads TGTGCCAGCAGCGATGGACAGGGGGCTAGAGCGGGGTTCTTC. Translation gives CASSDGQGARAGFF. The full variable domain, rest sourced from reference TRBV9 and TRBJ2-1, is DSGVTQTPKHLITATGQRVTLRCSPRSGDLSVYWYQQSLDQGLQFLIQYYNGEERAKGNILERFSAQQFPDLHSELNLSSLELGDSALYFCASSDGQGARAGFFGPGTRLTVL.

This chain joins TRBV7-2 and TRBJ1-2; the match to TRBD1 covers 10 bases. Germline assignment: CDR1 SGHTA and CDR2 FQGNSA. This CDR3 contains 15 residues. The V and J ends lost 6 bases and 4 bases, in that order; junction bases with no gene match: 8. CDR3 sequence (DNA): TGTGCCAGCAGTTCCGGGACAGGGGACCCCTATGGCTACACCTTC. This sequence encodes CASSSGTGDPYGYTF.

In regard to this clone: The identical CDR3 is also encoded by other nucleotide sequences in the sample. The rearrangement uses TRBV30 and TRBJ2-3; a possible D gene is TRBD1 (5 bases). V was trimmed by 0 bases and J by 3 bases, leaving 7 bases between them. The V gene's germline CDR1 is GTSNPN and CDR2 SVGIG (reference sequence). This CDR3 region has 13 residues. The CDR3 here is CAWSVGATDTQYF. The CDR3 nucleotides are TGTGCCTGGAGTGTTGGGGCTACAGATACGCAGTATTTT.

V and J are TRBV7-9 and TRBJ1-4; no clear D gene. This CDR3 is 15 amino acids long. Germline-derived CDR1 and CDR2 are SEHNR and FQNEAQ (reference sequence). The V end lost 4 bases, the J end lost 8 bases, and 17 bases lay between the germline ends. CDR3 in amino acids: CASSYLPGVGEKLFF. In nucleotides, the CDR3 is TGTGCCAGCAGCTACCTCCCGGGAGTCGGCGAAAAACTGTTTTTT. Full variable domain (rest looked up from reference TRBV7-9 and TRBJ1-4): DTGVSQNPRHKITKRGQNVTFRCDPISEHNRLYWYRQTLGQGPEFLTYFQNEAQLEKSRLLSDRFSAERPKGSFSTLEIQRTEQGDSAMYLCASSYLPGVGEKLFFGSGTQLSVL.

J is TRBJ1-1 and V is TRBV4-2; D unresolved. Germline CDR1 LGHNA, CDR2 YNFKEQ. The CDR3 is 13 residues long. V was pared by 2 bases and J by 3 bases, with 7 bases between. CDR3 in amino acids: CASSQLLDTEAFF. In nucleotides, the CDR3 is TGTGCCAGCAGCCAACTCCTCGACACTGAAGCTTTCTTT.

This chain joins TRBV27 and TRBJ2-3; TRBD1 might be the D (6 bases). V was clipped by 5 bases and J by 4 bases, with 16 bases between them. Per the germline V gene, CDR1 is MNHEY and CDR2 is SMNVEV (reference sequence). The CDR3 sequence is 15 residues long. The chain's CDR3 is CASSLGQIGSDTQYF. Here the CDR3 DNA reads TGTGCCAGCAGTCTGGGACAAATAGGATCAGATACGCAGTATTTT.

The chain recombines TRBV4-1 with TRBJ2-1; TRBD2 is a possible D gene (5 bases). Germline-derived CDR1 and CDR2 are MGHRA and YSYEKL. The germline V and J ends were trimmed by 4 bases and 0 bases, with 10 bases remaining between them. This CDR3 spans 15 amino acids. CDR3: CASSLRTGSYNEQFF. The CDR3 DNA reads TGCGCCAGCAGCCTCCGGACTGGCTCCTACAATGAGCAGTTCTTC.

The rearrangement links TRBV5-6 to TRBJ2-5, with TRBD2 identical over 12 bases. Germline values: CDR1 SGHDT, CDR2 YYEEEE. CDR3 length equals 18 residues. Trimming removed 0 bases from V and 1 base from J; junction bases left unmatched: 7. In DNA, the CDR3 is TGTGCCAGCAGCTTGGCTGGGACTAGCGGGTTCGTCCAAGAGACCCAGTACTTC. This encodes CASSLAGTSGFVQETQYF.

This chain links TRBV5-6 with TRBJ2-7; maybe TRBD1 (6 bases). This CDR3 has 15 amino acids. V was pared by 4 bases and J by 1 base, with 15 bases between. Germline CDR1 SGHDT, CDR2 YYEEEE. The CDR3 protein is CASSADRKGSYEQYF. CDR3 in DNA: TGTGCCAGCAGCGCAGACAGGAAAGGGTCCTACGAGCAGTACTTC.

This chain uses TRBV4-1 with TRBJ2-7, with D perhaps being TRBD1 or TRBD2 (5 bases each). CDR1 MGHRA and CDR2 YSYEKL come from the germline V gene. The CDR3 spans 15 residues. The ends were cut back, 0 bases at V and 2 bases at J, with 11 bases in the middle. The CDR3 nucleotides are TGCGCCAGCAGCCAAGAGGGGGTCCCTACCTACGAGCAGTACTTC. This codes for CASSQEGVPTYEQYF.

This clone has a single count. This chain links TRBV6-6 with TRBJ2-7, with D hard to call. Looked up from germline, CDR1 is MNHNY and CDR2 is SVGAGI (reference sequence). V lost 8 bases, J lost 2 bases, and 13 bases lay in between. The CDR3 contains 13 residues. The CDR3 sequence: CASHATFTYEQYF. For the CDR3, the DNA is TGTGCCAGCCACGCCACGTTCACCTACGAGCAGTACTTC.

The CDR3 spells CSVAQDYGYTF. CDR3 DNA sequence: TGCAGCGTTGCCCAGGACTATGGCTACACCTTC. The chain recombines TRBV29-1 with TRBJ1-2, with D unresolved. In germline, CDR1 is SQVTM, CDR2 ANQGSEA. The CDR3 loop spans 11 amino acids. The V and J ends lost 4 bases and 3 bases respectively, with 6 bases between them.

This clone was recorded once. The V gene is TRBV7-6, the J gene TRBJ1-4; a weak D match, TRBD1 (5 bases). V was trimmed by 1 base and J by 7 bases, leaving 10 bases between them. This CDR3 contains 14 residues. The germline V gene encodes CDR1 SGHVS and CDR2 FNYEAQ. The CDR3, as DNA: TGTGCCAGCAGCTTAGTCGTGAGGGGTGAAAAACTGTTTTTT. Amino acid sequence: CASSLVVRGEKLFF.

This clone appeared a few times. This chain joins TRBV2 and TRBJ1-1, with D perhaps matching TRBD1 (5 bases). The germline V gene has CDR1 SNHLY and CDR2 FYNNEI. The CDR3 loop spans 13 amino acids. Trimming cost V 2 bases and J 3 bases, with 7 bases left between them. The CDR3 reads CASSEMGDTEAFF. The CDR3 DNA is TGTGCCAGCAGTGAAATGGGGGACACTGAAGCTTTCTTT.

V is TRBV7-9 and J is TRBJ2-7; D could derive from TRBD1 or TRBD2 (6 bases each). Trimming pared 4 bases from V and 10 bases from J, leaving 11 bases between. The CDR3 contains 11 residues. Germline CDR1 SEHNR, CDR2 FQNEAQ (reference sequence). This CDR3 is CASSSGAKQYF. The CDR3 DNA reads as TGTGCCAGCAGCTCGGGGGCGAAACAGTACTTC.